This T cell receptor (beta chain) originates from a study of control samples from healthy donors and cancer patients. Sequencing used immunoSEQ multiplex PCR; TCRdb keeps in-frame clones, though not all of them. The table records approximately 180,000 clones, 90% to 95% of them present only once. Looked up from germline, CDR1 is SEHNR and CDR2 is FQNEAQ (reference sequence). The CDR3 has 14 amino acids. Trimming pared 7 bases from V and 2 bases from J, leaving 12 bases between. The sequenced material came from blood. The origin of this receptor is a woman in her late teens or twenties in good health. This chain uses TRBV7-9 with TRBJ1-3, with a tentative D call TRBD1 (6 bases). The CDR3 is CASINRVTGNTIYF. The CDR3 nucleotides read TGTGCCAGCATCAACAGGGTGACTGGAAACACCATATATTTT. Combining the CDR3 with reference TRBV7-9 and TRBJ1-3 gives the whole variable domain DTGVSQNPRHKITKRGQNVTFRCDPISEHNRLYWYRQTLGQGPEFLTYFQNEAQLEKSRLLSDRFSAERPKGSFSTLEIQRTEQGDSAMYLCASINRVTGNTIYFGEGSWLTVV.